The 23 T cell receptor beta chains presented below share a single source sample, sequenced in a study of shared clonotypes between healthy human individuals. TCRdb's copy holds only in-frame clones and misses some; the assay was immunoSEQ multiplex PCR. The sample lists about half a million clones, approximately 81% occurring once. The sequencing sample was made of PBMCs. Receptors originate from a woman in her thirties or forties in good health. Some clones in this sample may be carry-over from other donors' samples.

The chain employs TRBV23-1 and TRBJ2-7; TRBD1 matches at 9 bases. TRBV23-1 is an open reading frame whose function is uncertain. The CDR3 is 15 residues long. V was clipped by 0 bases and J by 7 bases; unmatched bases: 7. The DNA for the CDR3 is TGCGCCAGCAGTCAATCAACCCGGACAGGGGATGAGCAGTACTTC. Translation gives CASSQSTRTGDEQYF.

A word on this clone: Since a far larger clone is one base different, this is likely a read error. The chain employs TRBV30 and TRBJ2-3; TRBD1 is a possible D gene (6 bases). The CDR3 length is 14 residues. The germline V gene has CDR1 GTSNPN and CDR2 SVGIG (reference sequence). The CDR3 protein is CVWMRGRSTDTQYF. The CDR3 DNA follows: TGTGTCTGGATGAGGGGGAGAAGCACAGATACGCAGTATTTT. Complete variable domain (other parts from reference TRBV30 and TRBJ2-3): SQTIHQWPATLVQPVGSPLSLECTVEGTSNPNLYWYRQAAGRGLQLLFYSVGIGQISSEVPQNLSASRPQDRQFILSSKKLLLSDSGFYLCVWMRGRSTDTQYFGPGTRLTVL.

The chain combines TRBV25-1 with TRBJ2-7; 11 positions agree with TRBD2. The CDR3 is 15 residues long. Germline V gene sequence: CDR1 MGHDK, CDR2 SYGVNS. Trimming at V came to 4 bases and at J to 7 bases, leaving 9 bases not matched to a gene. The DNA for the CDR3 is TGTGCCAGCAGTGGGGCTCTAGCGGGAGGTATAGAGCAGTACTTC. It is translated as CASSGALAGGIEQYF.

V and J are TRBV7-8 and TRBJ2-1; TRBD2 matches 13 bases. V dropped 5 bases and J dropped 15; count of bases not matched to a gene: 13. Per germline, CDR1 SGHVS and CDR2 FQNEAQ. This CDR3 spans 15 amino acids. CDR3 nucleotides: TGTGCCAGCAGCCCCCGGACTAGCGGGAGCCCCCATACGTTCTTC. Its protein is CASSPRTSGSPHTFF.

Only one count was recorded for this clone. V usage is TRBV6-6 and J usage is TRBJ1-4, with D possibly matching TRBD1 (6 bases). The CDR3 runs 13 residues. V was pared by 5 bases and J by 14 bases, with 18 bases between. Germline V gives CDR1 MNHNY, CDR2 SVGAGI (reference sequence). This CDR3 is CASSLDSSRVLFF. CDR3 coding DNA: TGTGCCAGCAGTCTGGACAGTTCGAGGGTGCTGTTTTTT.

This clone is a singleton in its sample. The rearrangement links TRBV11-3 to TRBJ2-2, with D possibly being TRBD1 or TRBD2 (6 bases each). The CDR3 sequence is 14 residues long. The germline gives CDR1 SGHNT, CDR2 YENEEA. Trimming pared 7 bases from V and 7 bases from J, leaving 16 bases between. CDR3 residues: CASTNTGRGGELFF. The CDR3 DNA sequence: TGTGCCAGCACCAACACAGGGCGGGGCGGGGAGCTGTTTTTT.

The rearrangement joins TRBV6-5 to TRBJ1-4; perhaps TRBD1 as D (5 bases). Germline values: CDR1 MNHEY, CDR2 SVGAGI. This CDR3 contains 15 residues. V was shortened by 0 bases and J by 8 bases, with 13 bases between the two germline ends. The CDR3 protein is CASSYSAGWDEKLFF. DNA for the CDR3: TGTGCCAGCAGTTACTCGGCAGGGTGGGACGAAAAACTGTTTTTT.

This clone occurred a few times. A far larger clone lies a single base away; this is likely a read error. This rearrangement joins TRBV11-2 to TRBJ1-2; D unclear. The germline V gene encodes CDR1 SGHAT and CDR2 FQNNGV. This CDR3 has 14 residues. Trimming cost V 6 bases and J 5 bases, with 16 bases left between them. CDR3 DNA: TGTGCCAGCAGTACGGAGTACAATAGTTATGGCTACACCTTC. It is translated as CASSTEYNSYGYTF.

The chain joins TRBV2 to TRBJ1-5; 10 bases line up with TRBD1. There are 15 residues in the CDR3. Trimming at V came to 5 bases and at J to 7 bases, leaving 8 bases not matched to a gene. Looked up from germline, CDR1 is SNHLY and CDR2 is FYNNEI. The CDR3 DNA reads TGTGCCAGCAGTCCAGACAGGGGGCACAGCCAGCCCCAGCATTTT. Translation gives CASSPDRGHSQPQHF.

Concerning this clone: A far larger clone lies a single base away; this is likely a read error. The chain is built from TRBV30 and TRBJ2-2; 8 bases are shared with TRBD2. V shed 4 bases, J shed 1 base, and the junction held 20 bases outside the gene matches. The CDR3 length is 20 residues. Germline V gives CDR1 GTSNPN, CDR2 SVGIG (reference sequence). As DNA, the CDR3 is TGTGCCTGGACCATACGGGGGAAACTAGCGGAGCCGCTGAACACCGGGGAGCTGTTTTTT. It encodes CAWTIRGKLAEPLNTGELFF.

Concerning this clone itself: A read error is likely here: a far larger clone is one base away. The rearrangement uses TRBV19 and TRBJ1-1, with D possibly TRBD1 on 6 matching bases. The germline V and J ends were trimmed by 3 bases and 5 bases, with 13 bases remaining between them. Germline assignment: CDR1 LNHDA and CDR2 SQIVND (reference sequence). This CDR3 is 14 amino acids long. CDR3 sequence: CASSMDSLCTEAFF. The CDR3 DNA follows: TGTGCCAGTAGTATGGACAGCCTGTGTACTGAAGCTTTCTTT.

The CDR3 loop is CASSPRQGKGYGAFF. In DNA form, the CDR3 reads TGTGCCAGCAGTCCCCGACAGGGGAAGGGTTATGGAGCTTTCTTT. The chain has TRBV28 and TRBJ1-1; TRBD1 aligns across 8 bases. This CDR3 contains 15 residues. Germline V lookup: CDR1 MDHEN, CDR2 SYDVKM. V was clipped by 5 bases and J by 10 bases; unmatched bases: 15.

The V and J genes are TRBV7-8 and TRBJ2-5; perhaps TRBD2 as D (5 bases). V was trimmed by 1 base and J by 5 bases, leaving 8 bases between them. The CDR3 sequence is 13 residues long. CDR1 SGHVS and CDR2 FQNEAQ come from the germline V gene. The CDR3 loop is CASSLVGGETQYF. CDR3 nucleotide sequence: TGTGCCAGCAGCTTAGTCGGCGGGGAGACCCAGTACTTC.

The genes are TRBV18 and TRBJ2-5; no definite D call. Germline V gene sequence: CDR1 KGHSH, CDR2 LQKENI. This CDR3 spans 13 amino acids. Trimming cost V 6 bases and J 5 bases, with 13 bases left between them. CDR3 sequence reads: CASSPSVEETQYF. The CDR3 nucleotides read TGTGCCAGCTCGCCCTCGGTTGAGGAGACCCAGTACTTC.

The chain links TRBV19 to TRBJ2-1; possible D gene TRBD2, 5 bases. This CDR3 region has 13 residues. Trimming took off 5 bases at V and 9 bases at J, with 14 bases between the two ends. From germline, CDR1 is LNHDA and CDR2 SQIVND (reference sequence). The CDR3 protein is CASSASRAGEQFF. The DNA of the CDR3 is TGTGCCAGTAGTGCCAGCCGGGCGGGTGAGCAGTTCTTC.

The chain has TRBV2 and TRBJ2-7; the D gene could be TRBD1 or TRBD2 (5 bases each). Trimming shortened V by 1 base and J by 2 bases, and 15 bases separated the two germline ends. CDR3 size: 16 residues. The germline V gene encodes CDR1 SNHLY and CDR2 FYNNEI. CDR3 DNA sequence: TGTGCCAGCAGTGAAGGACCTGGGACGGGTGCCTACGAGCAGTACTTC. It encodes CASSEGPGTGAYEQYF.

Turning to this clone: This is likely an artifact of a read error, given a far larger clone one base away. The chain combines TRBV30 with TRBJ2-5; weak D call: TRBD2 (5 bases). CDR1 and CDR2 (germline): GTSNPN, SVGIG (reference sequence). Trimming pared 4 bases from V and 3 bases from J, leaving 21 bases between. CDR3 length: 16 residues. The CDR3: CAWKTVRPAAKETQYF. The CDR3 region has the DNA TGTGCCTGGAAGACGGTTCGCCCAGCGGCCAAAGAGACCCAGTACTTC.

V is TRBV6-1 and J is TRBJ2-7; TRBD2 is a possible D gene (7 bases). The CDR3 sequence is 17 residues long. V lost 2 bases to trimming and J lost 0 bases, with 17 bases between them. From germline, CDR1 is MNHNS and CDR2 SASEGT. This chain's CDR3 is CASSESGGHPSSYEQYF. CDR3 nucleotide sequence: TGTGCCAGCAGTGAATCGGGGGGACACCCTAGCTCCTACGAGCAGTACTTC.

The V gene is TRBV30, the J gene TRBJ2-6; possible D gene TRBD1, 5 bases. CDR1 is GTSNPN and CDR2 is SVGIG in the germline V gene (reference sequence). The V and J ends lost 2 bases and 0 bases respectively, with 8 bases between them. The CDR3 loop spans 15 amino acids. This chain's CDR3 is CAWSSGISGANVLTF. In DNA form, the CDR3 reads TGTGCCTGGAGTTCAGGGATCTCTGGGGCCAACGTCCTGACTTTC.

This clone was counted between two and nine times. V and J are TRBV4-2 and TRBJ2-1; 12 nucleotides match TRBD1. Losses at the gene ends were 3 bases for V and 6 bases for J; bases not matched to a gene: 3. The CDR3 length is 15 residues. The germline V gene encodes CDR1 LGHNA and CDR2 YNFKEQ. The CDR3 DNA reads TGTGCCAGCAGCCAGGGACAGGGGGCGCGCAATGAGCAGTTCTTC. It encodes CASSQGQGARNEQFF.

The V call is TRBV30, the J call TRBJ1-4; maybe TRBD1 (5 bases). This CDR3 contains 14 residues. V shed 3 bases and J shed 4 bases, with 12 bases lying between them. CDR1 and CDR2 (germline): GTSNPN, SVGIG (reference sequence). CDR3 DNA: TGTGCCTGGAGCTTTGACAGCGGTAATGAAAAACTGTTTTTT. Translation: CAWSFDSGNEKLFF.

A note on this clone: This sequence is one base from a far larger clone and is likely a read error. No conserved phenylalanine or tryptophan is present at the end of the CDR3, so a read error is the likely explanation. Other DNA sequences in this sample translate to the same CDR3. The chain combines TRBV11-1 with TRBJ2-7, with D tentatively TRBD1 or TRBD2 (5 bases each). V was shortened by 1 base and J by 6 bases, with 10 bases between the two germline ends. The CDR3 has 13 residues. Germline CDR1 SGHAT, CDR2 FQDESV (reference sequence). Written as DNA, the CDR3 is TGTGCCAGCAGCTTAGGAGGGGTTAGCGAGCAGTACTTA. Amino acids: CASSLGGVSEQYL.

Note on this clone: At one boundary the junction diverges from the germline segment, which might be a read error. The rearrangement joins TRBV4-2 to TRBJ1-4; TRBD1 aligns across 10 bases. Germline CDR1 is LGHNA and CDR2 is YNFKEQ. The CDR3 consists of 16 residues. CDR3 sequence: CASSKEPGQGHEKLFF. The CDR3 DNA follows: TGTGCCAGCAGCAAAGAACCGGGACAGGGGCATGAAAAACTGTTTTTT.